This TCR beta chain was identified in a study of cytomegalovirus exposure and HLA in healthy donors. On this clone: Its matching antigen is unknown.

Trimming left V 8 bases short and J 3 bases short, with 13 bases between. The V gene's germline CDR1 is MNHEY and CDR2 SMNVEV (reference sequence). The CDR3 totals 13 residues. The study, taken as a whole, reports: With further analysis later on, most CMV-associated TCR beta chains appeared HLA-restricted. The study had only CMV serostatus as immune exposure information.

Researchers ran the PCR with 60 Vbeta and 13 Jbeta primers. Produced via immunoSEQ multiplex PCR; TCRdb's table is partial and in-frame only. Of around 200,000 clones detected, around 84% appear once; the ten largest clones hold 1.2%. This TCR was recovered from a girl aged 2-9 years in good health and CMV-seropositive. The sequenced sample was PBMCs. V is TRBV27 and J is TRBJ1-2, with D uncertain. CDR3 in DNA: TGTGCCAGCGGGATGGCTAGCCACTATGGCTACACCTTC. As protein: CASGMASHYGYTF.